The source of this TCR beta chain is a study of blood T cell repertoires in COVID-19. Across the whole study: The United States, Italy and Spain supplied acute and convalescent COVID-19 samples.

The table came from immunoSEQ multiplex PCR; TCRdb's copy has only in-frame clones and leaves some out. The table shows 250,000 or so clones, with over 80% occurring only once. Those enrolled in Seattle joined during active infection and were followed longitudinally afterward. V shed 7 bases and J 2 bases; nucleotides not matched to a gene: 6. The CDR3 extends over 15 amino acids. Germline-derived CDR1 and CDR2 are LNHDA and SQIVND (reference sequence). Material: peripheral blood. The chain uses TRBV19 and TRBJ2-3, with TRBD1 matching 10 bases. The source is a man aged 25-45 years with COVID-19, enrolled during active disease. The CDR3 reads CASNPDRGLTDTQYF. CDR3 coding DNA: TGTGCCAGTAACCCCGACAGGGGGCTCACAGATACGCAGTATTTT.